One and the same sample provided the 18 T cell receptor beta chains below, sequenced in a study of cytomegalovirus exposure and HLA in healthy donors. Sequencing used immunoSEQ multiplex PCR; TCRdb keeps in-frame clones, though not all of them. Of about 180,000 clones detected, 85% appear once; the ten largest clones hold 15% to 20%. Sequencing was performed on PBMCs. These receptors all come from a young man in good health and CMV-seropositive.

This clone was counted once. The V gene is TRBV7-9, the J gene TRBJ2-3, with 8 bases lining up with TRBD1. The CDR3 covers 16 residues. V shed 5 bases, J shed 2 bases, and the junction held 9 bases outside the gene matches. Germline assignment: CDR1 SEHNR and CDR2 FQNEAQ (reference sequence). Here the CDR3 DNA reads TGTGCCAGCAGCCCTACGTGGGGACAGGACACAGATACGCAGTATTTT. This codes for CASSPTWGQDTDTQYF.

CDR3 loop: CATFPRPRAEAFF. The CDR3 nucleotides read TGTGCCACCTTTCCCCGACCCAGGGCTGAAGCTTTCTTT. The chain joins TRBV6-6 to TRBJ1-1; D is possibly TRBD1 (5 bases). The CDR3 covers 13 residues. Germline assignment: CDR1 MNHNY and CDR2 SVGAGI (reference sequence). With 10 bases removed from V and 6 bases from J, the gap between germline ends came to 18 bases.

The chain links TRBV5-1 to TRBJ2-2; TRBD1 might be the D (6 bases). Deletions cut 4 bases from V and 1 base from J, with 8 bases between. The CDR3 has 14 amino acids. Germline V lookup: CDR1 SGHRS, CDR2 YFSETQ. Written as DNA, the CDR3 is TGCGCCAGCAGCGGGGGCGGGAACACCGGGGAGCTGTTTTTT. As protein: CASSGGGNTGELFF.

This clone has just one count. The CDR3 DNA is TGTGCCTGGACTCTAGCGGGAGAAACCGGGGAGCTGTTTTTT. Translation: CAWTLAGETGELFF. The genes are TRBV30 and TRBJ2-2, with TRBD2 matching over 10 bases. J gave up 5 bases and V 4 bases, and 4 bases lay outside the gene matches. Germline CDR1 GTSNPN, CDR2 SVGIG (reference sequence). The CDR3 is made up of 14 amino acids.

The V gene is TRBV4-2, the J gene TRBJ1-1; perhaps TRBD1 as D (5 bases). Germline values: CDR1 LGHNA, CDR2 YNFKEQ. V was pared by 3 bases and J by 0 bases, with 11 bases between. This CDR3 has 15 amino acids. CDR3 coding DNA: TGTGCCAGCAGCCAGGGGGGAGGGTTGAACACTGAAGCTTTCTTT. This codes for CASSQGGGLNTEAFF.

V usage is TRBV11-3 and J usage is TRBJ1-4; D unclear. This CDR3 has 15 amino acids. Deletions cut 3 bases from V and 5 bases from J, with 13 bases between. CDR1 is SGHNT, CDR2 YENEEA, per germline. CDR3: CASSFGQLQNEKLFF. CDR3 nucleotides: TGTGCCAGCAGCTTTGGGCAGCTGCAGAATGAAAAACTGTTTTTT.

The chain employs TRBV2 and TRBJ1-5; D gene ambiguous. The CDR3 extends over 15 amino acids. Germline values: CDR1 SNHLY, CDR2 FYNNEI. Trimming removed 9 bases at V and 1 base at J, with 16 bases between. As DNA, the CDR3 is TGTGCCAGGTGGGCCCTCGGGAGGAGCAATCAGCCCCAGCATTTT. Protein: CARWALGRSNQPQHF.

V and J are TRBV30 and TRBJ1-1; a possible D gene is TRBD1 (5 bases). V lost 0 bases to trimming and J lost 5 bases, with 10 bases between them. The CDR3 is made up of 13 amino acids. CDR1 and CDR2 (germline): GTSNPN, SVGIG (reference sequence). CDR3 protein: CAWSVFGGTEAFF. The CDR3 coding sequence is TGTGCCTGGAGTGTATTCGGGGGAACTGAAGCTTTCTTT.

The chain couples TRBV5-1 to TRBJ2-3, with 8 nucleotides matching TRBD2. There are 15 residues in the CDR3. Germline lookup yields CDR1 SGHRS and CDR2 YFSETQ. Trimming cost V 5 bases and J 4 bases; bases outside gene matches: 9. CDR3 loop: CASRDRAGVPDTQYF. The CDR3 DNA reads TGCGCCAGCAGGGATCGAGCGGGGGTCCCAGATACGCAGTATTTT. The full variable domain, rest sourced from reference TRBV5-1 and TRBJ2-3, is KAGVTQTPRYLIKTRGQQVTLSCSPISGHRSVSWYQQTPGQGLQFLFEYFSETQRNKGNFPGRFSGRQFSNSRSEMNVSTLELGDSALYLCASRDRAGVPDTQYFGPGTRLTVL.

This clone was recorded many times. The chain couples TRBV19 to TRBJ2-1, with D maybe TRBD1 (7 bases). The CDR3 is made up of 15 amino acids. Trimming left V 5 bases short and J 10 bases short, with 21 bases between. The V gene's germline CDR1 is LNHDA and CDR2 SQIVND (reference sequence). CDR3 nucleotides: TGTGCCAGTAGTGAGGAGGGGGCAGCTTGGAGCGAGCAGTTCTTC. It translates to CASSEEGAAWSEQFF.

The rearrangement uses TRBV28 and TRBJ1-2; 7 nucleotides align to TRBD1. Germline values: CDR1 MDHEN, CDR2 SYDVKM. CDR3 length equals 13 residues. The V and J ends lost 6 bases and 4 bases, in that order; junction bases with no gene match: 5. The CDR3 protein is CASSLGTAYGYTF. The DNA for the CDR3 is TGTGCCAGCAGCCTCGGGACAGCCTATGGCTACACCTTC.

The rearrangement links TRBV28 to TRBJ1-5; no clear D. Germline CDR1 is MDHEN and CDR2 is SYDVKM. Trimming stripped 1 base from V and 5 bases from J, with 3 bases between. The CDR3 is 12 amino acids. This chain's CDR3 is CASSLSDQPQHF. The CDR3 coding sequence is TGTGCCAGCAGTTTATCGGATCAGCCCCAGCATTTT.

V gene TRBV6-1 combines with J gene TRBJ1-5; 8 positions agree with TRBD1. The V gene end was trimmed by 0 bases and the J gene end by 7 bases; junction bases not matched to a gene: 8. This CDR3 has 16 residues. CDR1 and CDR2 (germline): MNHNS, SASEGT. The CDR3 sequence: CASSEAPGQGLQPQHF. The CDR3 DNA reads TGTGCCAGCAGTGAAGCCCCCGGACAGGGTTTACAGCCCCAGCATTTT.

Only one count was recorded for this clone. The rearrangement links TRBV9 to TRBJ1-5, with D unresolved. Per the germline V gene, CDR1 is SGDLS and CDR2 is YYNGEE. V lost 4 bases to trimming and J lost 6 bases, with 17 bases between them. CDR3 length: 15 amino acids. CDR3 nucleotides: TGTGCCAGCAGCCCTTTCGGGGAGGAAGGTCAGCCCCAGCATTTT. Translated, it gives CASSPFGEEGQPQHF.

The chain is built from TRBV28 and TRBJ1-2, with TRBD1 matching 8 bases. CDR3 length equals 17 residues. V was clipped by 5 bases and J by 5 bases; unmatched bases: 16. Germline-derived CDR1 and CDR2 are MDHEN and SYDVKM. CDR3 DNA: TGTGCCAGCAGTGCCACGACAGGGGCGACGGGGGATTATGGCTACACCTTC. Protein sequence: CASSATTGATGDYGYTF.

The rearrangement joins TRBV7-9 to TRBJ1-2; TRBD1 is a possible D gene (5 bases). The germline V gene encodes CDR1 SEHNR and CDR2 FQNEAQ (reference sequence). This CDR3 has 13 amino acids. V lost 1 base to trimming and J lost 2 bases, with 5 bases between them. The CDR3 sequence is CASSLEGNYGYTF. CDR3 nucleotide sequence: TGTGCCAGCAGCTTAGAGGGGAACTATGGCTACACCTTC.

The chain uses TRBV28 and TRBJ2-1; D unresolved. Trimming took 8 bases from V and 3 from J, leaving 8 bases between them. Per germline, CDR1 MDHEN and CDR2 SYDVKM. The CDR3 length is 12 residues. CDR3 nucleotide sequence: TGTGCCAGCGCTGAACTCTACAATGAGCAGTTCTTC. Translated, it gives CASAELYNEQFF. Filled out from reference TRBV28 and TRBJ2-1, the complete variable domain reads DVKVTQSSRYLVKRTGEKVFLECVQDMDHENMFWYRQDPGLGLRLIYFSYDVKMKEKGDIPEGYSVSREKKERFSLILESASTNQTSMYLCASAELYNEQFFGPGTRLTVL.

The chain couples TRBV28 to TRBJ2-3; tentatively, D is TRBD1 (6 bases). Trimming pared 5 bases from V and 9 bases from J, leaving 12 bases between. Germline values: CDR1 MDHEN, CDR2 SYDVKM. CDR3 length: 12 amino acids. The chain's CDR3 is CASSQQGVTQYF. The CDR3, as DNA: TGTGCCAGCAGTCAACAGGGTGTAACGCAGTATTTT.